The 14 T cell receptor beta chains below all came from one sample that was sequenced in a study of T cell responses to AZD1222 COVID-19 vaccine. The assay was immunoSEQ multiplex PCR, and TCRdb's table has in-frame clones only and misses some. Of 65,000 to 70,000 clones in the sample, roughly 82% were seen once. The material was peripheral blood, obtained on day 0 of AZD1222 vaccination. The receptor set was obtained from an adult in good health.

The V and J genes are TRBV7-9 and TRBJ2-7; 10 bases fit TRBD1. With V trimmed by 5 bases and J by 4 bases, 8 bases remained unmatched. This CDR3 region has 15 residues. Germline V lookup: CDR1 SEHNR, CDR2 FQNEAQ (reference sequence). This CDR3 reads CASSPPGTGVYEQYF. For the CDR3, the DNA is TGTGCCAGCAGCCCGCCGGGGACAGGGGTGTACGAGCAGTACTTC.

CDR3 in amino acids: CASSVEGVSGANVLTF. DNA of the CDR3: TGTGCCAGCAGCGTAGAGGGAGTCTCTGGGGCCAACGTCCTGACTTTC. V is TRBV9 and J is TRBJ2-6, with D tentatively TRBD2 (5 bases). V lost 0 bases, J lost 0 bases, and 7 bases lay in between. This CDR3 has 16 amino acids. The germline V gene encodes CDR1 SGDLS and CDR2 YYNGEE.

The V and J genes are TRBV6-5 and TRBJ1-6, with D possibly matching TRBD1 (5 bases). This CDR3 has 15 residues. V lost 7 bases and J 7 bases, leaving 17 bases between the germline ends. Germline V lookup: CDR1 MNHEY, CDR2 SVGAGI. Here the CDR3 DNA reads TGTGCCAGCACTCCTACGGGGCGGGGGAATTCACCCCTCCACTTT. This codes for CASTPTGRGNSPLHF.

In this sample, this clone turned up once. The chain links TRBV30 to TRBJ2-7; D uncertain. The CDR3 contains 12 residues. Germline V gives CDR1 GTSNPN, CDR2 SVGIG (reference sequence). Trimming took off 0 bases at V and 4 bases at J, with 7 bases between the two ends. For the CDR3, the DNA is TGTGCCTGGAGTGTATCTGTATACGAGCAGTACTTC. Translation gives CAWSVSVYEQYF.

J is TRBJ2-5 and V is TRBV18; D remains ambiguous. The CDR3 sequence is 13 residues long. The V end was cut by 3 bases, the J end by 5 bases, with 10 bases between. The V gene's germline CDR1 is KGHSH and CDR2 LQKENI. In DNA, the CDR3 is TGTGCCAGCTCACCCAACTCAGAGGAGACCCAGTACTTC. The encoded protein is CASSPNSEETQYF.

This clone was found a few times. The rearrangement uses TRBV7-9 and TRBJ2-3, with TRBD2 identical over 8 bases. Germline V gene lookup returns CDR1 SEHNR and CDR2 FQNEAQ (reference sequence). The length of the CDR3 is 15 residues. Trimming removed 5 bases from V and 0 bases from J; junction bases left unmatched: 4. CDR3 region: CASSPSGGSTDTQYF. The CDR3, as DNA: TGTGCCAGCAGCCCCAGCGGGGGAAGCACAGATACGCAGTATTTT.

This clone was seen only once. This may stem from a read error, because a much larger clone lies one nucleotide away. This chain joins TRBV28 and TRBJ1-6, with D perhaps TRBD1 (5 bases). The CDR3 sequence is 13 residues long. Germline CDR1 reads MDHEN; CDR2 reads SYDVKM. V dropped 6 bases and J dropped 7 bases, with 10 bases sitting between them. For the CDR3, the DNA is TGTGCCAGCAGGCCGACAGCCAATTCACCCCTCCACTTT. Amino acid sequence: CASRPTANSPLHF.

V gene TRBV2 combines with J gene TRBJ1-4; TRBD1 aligns across 8 bases. The CDR3 sequence is 15 residues long. V trimming: 6 bases; J trimming: 3 bases; junction bases outside the gene matches: 6. Germline CDR1 is SNHLY and CDR2 is FYNNEI. The CDR3 protein is CASRDQGAPNEKLFF. The CDR3 coding sequence is TGTGCCAGCAGGGATCAGGGGGCGCCTAATGAAAAACTGTTTTTT.

The chain has TRBV9 and TRBJ1-2; D ambiguous. V lost 3 bases and J lost 8, with 8 bases in between. The CDR3 has 11 residues. Germline assignment: CDR1 SGDLS and CDR2 YYNGEE. The CDR3 loop is CASSGAGGYTF. The CDR3 region has the DNA TGTGCCAGCAGCGGCGCCGGCGGCTACACCTTC.

The rearrangement uses TRBV30 and TRBJ1-2; 9 bases align to TRBD1. The CDR3 contains 15 residues. V trimming: 2 bases; J trimming: 7 bases; junction bases outside the gene matches: 11. Germline-derived CDR1 and CDR2 are GTSNPN and SVGIG (reference sequence). The CDR3 loop reads CAWSPPGQGMRGYTF. The CDR3 bases are TGTGCCTGGAGTCCCCCGGGACAGGGAATGCGTGGCTACACCTTC.

This clone was detected only once. The chain employs TRBV5-4 and TRBJ1-2; weak D call: TRBD1 (6 bases). This CDR3 region has 13 residues. The V gene's germline CDR1 is SGHNT and CDR2 YYREEE (reference sequence). Deletions cut 0 bases from V and 3 bases from J, with 6 bases between. CDR3 in amino acids: CASSLDRDYGYTF. The CDR3 DNA sequence: TGTGCCAGCAGCTTGGACAGGGACTATGGCTACACCTTC.

J is TRBJ1-2 and V is TRBV7-3; TRBD1 is a possible D gene (6 bases). CDR1 and CDR2 (germline): SGHTA, FQGTGA. V dropped 0 bases and J dropped 7 bases, with 15 bases sitting between them. This CDR3 region has 15 residues. CDR3 DNA sequence: TGTGCCAGCAGCTTAACGGGCACGGGGGCGTTTGGCTACACCTTC. The encoded protein is CASSLTGTGAFGYTF.

This sequence joins TRBV2 and TRBJ2-5; maybe TRBD2 (6 bases). Trimming took 3 bases from V and 7 from J, leaving 12 bases between them. This CDR3 is 13 amino acids long. CDR1 is SNHLY and CDR2 is FYNNEI in the germline V gene. Here the CDR3 DNA reads TGTGCCAGCAGTGAGGGACCGCGGGGGACCCAGTACTTC. Encoded protein: CASSEGPRGTQYF.

This chain uses TRBV12-3 or TRBV12-4 with TRBJ1-1; D ambiguous. Trimming cost V 3 bases and J 1 base, with 6 bases left between them. The CDR3 runs to 13 residues. CDR3 sequence: CASSFSGNTEAFF. The CDR3 nucleotides read TGTGCCAGCAGTTTTTCGGGGAACACTGAAGCTTTCTTT.